Below are 27 T cell receptor beta chains sequenced from a single sample in a study of OX40 agonist ivuxolimab in advanced cancers. This table comes from immunoSEQ multiplex PCR, and its TCRdb copy is limited to in-frame clones, with some not included. The sample shows under 85,000 clones, roughly 83% of them seen only once. Sequenced here: CD4+ or CD8+ T cells sorted from blood, sampled in a trial of the OX40 agonist ivuxolimab. These receptors originate from an adult with an advanced solid tumor such as melanoma, head and neck, liver or kidney cancer.

This clone came up once. This chain links TRBV9 with TRBJ2-2, with a tentative D call TRBD2 (6 bases). This CDR3 contains 17 residues. Trimming removed 1 base at V and 0 bases at J, with 13 bases between. Per the germline V gene, CDR1 is SGDLS and CDR2 is YYNGEE. CDR3: CASSVRRETPNTGELFF. The CDR3, as DNA: TGTGCCAGCAGCGTAAGGAGGGAAACTCCGAACACCGGGGAGCTGTTTTTT.

The chain couples TRBV7-2 to TRBJ1-1, with TRBD1 as a possible D gene (6 bases). The V end lost 1 base, the J end lost 8 bases, and 11 bases lay between the germline ends. The germline V gene has CDR1 SGHTA and CDR2 FQGNSA. The CDR3 runs to 13 residues. CDR3 sequence (DNA): TGTGCCAGCAGCTTAGTCCCGGGGGCAGAAGCTTTCTTT. As protein: CASSLVPGAEAFF.

This clone appeared once. The V and J genes are TRBV2 and TRBJ1-3; TRBD1 matches 9 bases. This CDR3 region has 18 residues. The V gene end was trimmed by 0 bases and the J gene end by 2 bases; junction bases not matched to a gene: 8. Germline V CDR1 and CDR2: SNHLY, FYNNEI. CDR3 nucleotides: TGTGCCAGCAGTGAAGCGCCGGGACAGGGTCATACTGGAAACACCATATATTTT. Amino acid sequence: CASSEAPGQGHTGNTIYF.

This clone has a handful of counts. This chain links TRBV27 with TRBJ1-6; D call uncertain. This CDR3 is built from 13 residues. Germline assignment: CDR1 MNHEY and CDR2 SMNVEV (reference sequence). The V end was cut by 3 bases, the J end by 9 bases, with 9 bases between. The CDR3, as DNA: TGTGCCAGCAGTTTTGTGGGGAGTTCACCCCTCCACTTT. The encoded protein is CASSFVGSSPLHF.

This chain joins TRBV27 and TRBJ1-1; no definite D call. CDR3 length: 12 residues. Germline CDR1 is MNHEY and CDR2 is SMNVEV (reference sequence). Trimming took 4 bases from V and 5 from J, leaving 8 bases between them. Written as DNA, the CDR3 is TGTGCCAGCAGTTCCGCCGGGACTGAAGCTTTCTTT. Translating gives CASSSAGTEAFF.

The J gene is TRBJ1-1, the V gene TRBV7-2; D not resolved. This CDR3 comprises 14 residues. The V gene's germline CDR1 is SGHTA and CDR2 FQGNSA. Trimming shortened V by 5 bases and J by 11 bases, and 21 bases separated the two germline ends. The CDR3 loop reads CASSARPTALWAFF. DNA of the CDR3: TGTGCCAGCAGCGCCCGCCCGACGGCGCTGTGGGCTTTCTTT.

The chain has TRBV2 and TRBJ1-5; D is unclear. Trimming stripped 6 bases from V and 0 bases from J, with 12 bases between. Germline CDR1 is SNHLY and CDR2 is FYNNEI. The CDR3 has 15 amino acids. The CDR3 loop reads CASRDGQNSNQPQHF. Here the CDR3 DNA reads TGTGCCAGCAGGGACGGTCAGAATAGCAATCAGCCCCAGCATTTT.

This clone was seen a few times. J is TRBJ1-1 and V is TRBV18; 8 bases match TRBD1. J gave up 1 base and V 3 bases, and 4 bases lay outside the gene matches. CDR3 size: 15 residues. Germline V gene data show CDR1 as KGHSH and CDR2 as LQKENI. In nucleotides, the CDR3 is TGTGCCAGCTCACCCCAGGGGGCCGGGAACACTGAAGCTTTCTTT. Amino acid sequence: CASSPQGAGNTEAFF.

The V gene is TRBV12-2, the J gene TRBJ1-4; the table's D gene call, TRBD1, was not cross checked with the DNA. TRBV12-2 is a recognized pseudogene. CDR3 length: 18 residues. CDR3 region: CASRLAVPGQGWGEKLFF. The CDR3 DNA is TGTGCAAGTCGCTTAGCAGTCCCGGGACAGGGATGGGGTGAAAAACTGTTTTTT.

V and J are TRBV19 and TRBJ2-1, with D uncertain. V lost 5 bases and J 0 bases, leaving 8 bases between the germline ends. CDR3 length equals 14 residues. Germline CDR1 LNHDA, CDR2 SQIVND (reference sequence). Here the CDR3 DNA reads TGTGCCAGTAGTGTACCGGGCTCCTACAATGAGCAGTTCTTC. It yields the protein CASSVPGSYNEQFF.

The chain has TRBV5-1 and TRBJ2-5; D may be TRBD1 or TRBD2 (6 bases each). Germline values: CDR1 SGHRS, CDR2 YFSETQ. V dropped 4 bases and J dropped 7 bases, with 17 bases sitting between them. This CDR3 contains 14 residues. CDR3 sequence (DNA): TGCGCCAGCAGCCAGAACGAGGGGGGCGGGACCCAGTACTTC. Amino acid sequence: CASSQNEGGGTQYF.

J is TRBJ2-2 and V is TRBV30; D possibly matches TRBD1 or TRBD2 (5 bases each). Deletions cut 4 bases from V and 7 bases from J, with 10 bases between. The germline gives CDR1 GTSNPN, CDR2 SVGIG (reference sequence). This CDR3 contains 12 residues. CDR3 nucleotide sequence: TGTGCCTGGAATGGGGGTCGCGGGGAGCTGTTTTTT. Encoded protein: CAWNGGRGELFF.

J is TRBJ1-2 and V is TRBV30; no reliable D call. Germline assignment: CDR1 GTSNPN and CDR2 SVGIG (reference sequence). This CDR3 contains 12 residues. V lost 2 bases and J lost 1, with 5 bases in between. The CDR3 spells CAWSPGNYGYTF. DNA for the CDR3: TGTGCCTGGAGTCCGGGTAACTATGGCTACACCTTC.

V and J are TRBV7-2 and TRBJ2-3; TRBD2 might be the D (5 bases). The CDR3 extends over 14 amino acids. Germline V gene sequence: CDR1 SGHTA, CDR2 FQGNSA. V lost 0 bases and J lost 3, with 7 bases in between. CDR3: CASSLAPGTDTQYF. The CDR3 DNA reads as TGTGCCAGCAGCTTAGCCCCGGGAACAGATACGCAGTATTTT.

The chain combines TRBV14 with TRBJ1-1; D perhaps matches TRBD1 (6 bases). V gave up 0 bases and J gave up 4 bases, with 15 bases separating them. This CDR3 is 16 amino acids long. Germline CDR1 and CDR2: SGHDN and FVKESK. The CDR3 DNA is TGTGCCAGCAGCCAAGATCAGGGGAGGGGCGGCACTGAAGCTTTCTTT. This encodes CASSQDQGRGGTEAFF.

The CDR3 coding sequence is TGTGCCTGGGGGGGGTTCGGGAACACTGAAGCTTTCTTT. It encodes CAWGGFGNTEAFF. This chain links TRBV30 with TRBJ1-1, with a possible D match to TRBD1 (5 bases). The CDR3 length is 13 residues. V was clipped by 5 bases and J by 1 base, with 11 bases between them. Germline V gives CDR1 GTSNPN, CDR2 SVGIG (reference sequence).

This sequence joins TRBV28 and TRBJ2-5; D tentatively reads TRBD1 or TRBD2 (6 bases each). The J call may not be correct, given that the DNA end is closer to TRBJ2-7. Germline CDR1 MDHEN, CDR2 SYDVKM. There are 18 residues in the CDR3. The DNA of the CDR3 is TGTGCCAGCAGTTTATCAGTGATTGAGGCAGGAGGGGGGTACGAGCAGTACTTC. Protein product: CASSLSVIEAGGGYEQYF.

The rearrangement links TRBV18 to TRBJ1-1; no reliable D call. There are 13 residues in the CDR3. Germline V CDR1 and CDR2: KGHSH, LQKENI. Trimming took off 4 bases at V and 2 bases at J, with 8 bases between the two ends. For the CDR3, the DNA is TGTGCCAGCTCACGCTGGTACAACACTGAAGCTTTCTTT. Protein sequence: CASSRWYNTEAFF.

Turning to this clone: Other nucleotide sequences from this sample produce the same CDR3. This sequence joins TRBV5-1 and TRBJ2-5, with D unresolved. The CDR3 is 13 amino acids. The germline V gene has CDR1 SGHRS and CDR2 YFSETQ. Trimming took 4 bases from V and 4 from J, leaving 11 bases between them. CDR3 sequence: CASSPDPGETQYF. Here the CDR3 DNA reads TGCGCCAGCAGCCCGGACCCTGGAGAGACCCAGTACTTC.

The chain combines TRBV4-3 with TRBJ1-1; no clear D. This CDR3 region has 13 residues. V lost 5 bases to trimming and J lost 0 bases, with 7 bases between them. Germline V lookup: CDR1 LGHNA, CDR2 YSLEER. CDR3 nucleotide sequence: TGCGCCAGCAGCTCCGGGATGAACACTGAAGCTTTCTTT. As protein: CASSSGMNTEAFF.

This clone was seen a handful of times. The J gene is TRBJ1-6, the V gene TRBV7-2; D perhaps matches TRBD1 (6 bases). This CDR3 contains 14 residues. The V and J ends lost 6 bases and 9 bases respectively, with 15 bases between them. CDR1 and CDR2 from the germline V gene are SGHTA and FQGNSA. CDR3 in DNA: TGTGCCAGCAGTTCACAGGGTGGTGGTTCACCCCTCCACTTT. Protein sequence: CASSSQGGGSPLHF.

This chain links TRBV2 with TRBJ2-1; no clear D gene. The V and J ends lost 8 bases and 0 bases respectively, with 11 bases between them. There are 14 residues in the CDR3. Germline CDR1 reads SNHLY; CDR2 reads FYNNEI. The CDR3 sequence: CASGRASSYNEQFF. CDR3 in DNA: TGTGCCAGCGGACGGGCGAGCTCCTACAATGAGCAGTTCTTC. Looking up the rest from reference TRBV2 and TRBJ2-1 gives the full variable domain: EPEVTQTPSHQVTQMGQEVILRCVPISNHLYFYWYRQILGQKVEFLVSFYNNEISEKSEIFDDQFSVERPDGSNFTLKIRSTKLEDSAMYFCASGRASSYNEQFFGPGTRLTVL.

This chain links TRBV4-2 with TRBJ1-1; no firm D call. This CDR3 has 13 residues. The V end lost 4 bases, the J end lost 4 bases, and 10 bases lay between the germline ends. The germline V gene encodes CDR1 LGHNA and CDR2 YNFKEQ. This chain's CDR3 is CASSPRGFTEAFF. CDR3 sequence (DNA): TGTGCCAGCAGCCCACGAGGATTCACTGAAGCTTTCTTT.

This clone appeared many times. The CDR3 here is CASSEEGGRAHEQFF. CDR3 nucleotides: TGTGCCAGCAGTGAAGAGGGCGGGAGGGCCCATGAGCAGTTCTTC. The chain recombines TRBV2 with TRBJ2-1; 9 bases match TRBD2. Germline V lookup: CDR1 SNHLY, CDR2 FYNNEI. CDR3 size: 15 residues. Trimming took 1 base from V and 8 from J; bases not matched to a gene: 6.

DNA of the CDR3: TGTGCCAGCAGCTTAGTTGAGGGAGAGACCCAGTACTTC. It encodes CASSLVEGETQYF. This chain connects TRBV7-2 to TRBJ2-5; the D gene is possibly TRBD2 (5 bases). Trimming took 1 base from V and 4 from J, leaving 7 bases between them. The CDR3 extends over 13 amino acids. Germline V gene data show CDR1 as SGHTA and CDR2 as FQGNSA. Together with reference TRBV7-2 and TRBJ2-5, the CDR3 gives the full variable domain: GAGVSQSPSNKVTEKGKDVELRCDPISGHTALYWYRQSLGQGLEFLIYFQGNSAPDKSGLPSDRFSAERTGGSVSTLTIQRTQQEDSAVYLCASSLVEGETQYFGPGTRLLVL.

The chain carries TRBV5-1 and TRBJ2-7; D is unclear. Per germline, CDR1 SGHRS and CDR2 YFSETQ. The V end lost 5 bases, the J end lost 2 bases, and 11 bases lay between the germline ends. CDR3 length equals 13 residues. The CDR3 sequence: CASSQTEAYEQYF. CDR3 sequence (DNA): TGCGCCAGCAGTCAGACTGAAGCCTACGAGCAGTACTTC.

The rearrangement joins TRBV6-1 to TRBJ2-3; D gene unclear. With 4 bases removed from V and 2 bases from J, the gap between germline ends came to 7 bases. Germline loops: CDR1 MNHNS, CDR2 SASEGT. This CDR3 is built from 13 residues. This CDR3 reads CASSGRITDTQYF. In DNA form, the CDR3 reads TGTGCCAGCAGTGGACGGATCACAGATACGCAGTATTTT.